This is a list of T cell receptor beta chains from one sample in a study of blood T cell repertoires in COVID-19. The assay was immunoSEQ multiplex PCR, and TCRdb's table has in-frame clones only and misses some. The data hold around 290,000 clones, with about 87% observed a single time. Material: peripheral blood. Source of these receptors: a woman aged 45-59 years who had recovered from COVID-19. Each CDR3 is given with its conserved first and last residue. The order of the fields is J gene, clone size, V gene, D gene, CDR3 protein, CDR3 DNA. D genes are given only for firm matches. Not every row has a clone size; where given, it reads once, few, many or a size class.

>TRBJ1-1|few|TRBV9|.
CASSVGSGPSSEAFF
TGTGCCAGCAGCGTAGGGTCCGGTCCCTCCTCTGAAGCTTTCTTT
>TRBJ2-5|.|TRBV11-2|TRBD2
CASSRYPWTSFAETQYF
TGTGCCAGCAGCCGCTACCCCTGGACTAGCTTCGCGGAGACCCAGTACTTC
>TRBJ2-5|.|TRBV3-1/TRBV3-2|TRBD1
CASSRRPGTAGGETQYF
TGTGCCAGCAGCCGACGGCCCGGGACAGCCGGCGGGGAGACCCAGTACTTC
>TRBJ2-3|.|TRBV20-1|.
CSAPYPDTQYF
TGCAGTGCGCCCTACCCGGATACGCAGTATTTT
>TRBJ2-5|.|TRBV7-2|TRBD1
CASSGRTGRETQYF
TGTGCCAGCAGCGGCCGGACAGGGCGGGAGACCCAGTACTTC
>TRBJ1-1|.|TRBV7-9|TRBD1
CASSPHRPGTGNTEAFF
TGTGCCAGCAGCCCTCATCGACCCGGGACAGGGAACACTGAAGCTTTCTTT
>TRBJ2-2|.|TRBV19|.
CASSSGLGGELFF
TGTGCCAGTAGTAGCGGGCTTGGCGGGGAGCTGTTTTTT
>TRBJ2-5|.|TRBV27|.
CASSLWGRAETQYF
TGTGCCAGCAGTTTATGGGGCAGGGCAGAGACCCAGTACTTC
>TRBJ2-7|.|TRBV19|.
CASRDWEEQYF
TGTGCCAGTAGGGACTGGGAGGAGCAGTACTTC
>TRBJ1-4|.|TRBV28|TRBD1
CASKGAGGNEKLFF
TGTGCCAGCAAGGGGGCAGGGGGAAATGAAAAACTGTTTTTT
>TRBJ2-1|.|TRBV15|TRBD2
CATSRLAGESLRYGSEQFF
TGTGCCACCAGCAGATTAGCGGGAGAAAGTTTAAGGTACGGGAGTGAGCAGTTCTTC
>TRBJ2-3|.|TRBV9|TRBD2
CASSFGSGGYLGDTQYF
TGTGCCAGCAGCTTCGGTAGCGGGGGGTATTTAGGAGATACGCAGTATTTT
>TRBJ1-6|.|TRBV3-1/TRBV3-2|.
CASSHLGGNSPLHF
TGTGCCAGCAGCCACCTAGGGGGTAATTCACCCCTCCACTTT
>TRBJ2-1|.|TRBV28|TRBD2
CASSSPAAGVGRNEQFF
TGTGCCAGCAGTTCCCCGGCAGCGGGAGTAGGTCGCAATGAGCAGTTCTTC
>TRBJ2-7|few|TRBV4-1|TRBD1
CASSYRQDRGGEQYF
TGCGCCAGCAGCTACCGGCAGGACAGGGGGGGTGAGCAGTACTTC
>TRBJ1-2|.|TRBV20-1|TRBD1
CSALRTGETSF
TGCAGTGCTTTACGGACAGGTGAAACTTCCTTC